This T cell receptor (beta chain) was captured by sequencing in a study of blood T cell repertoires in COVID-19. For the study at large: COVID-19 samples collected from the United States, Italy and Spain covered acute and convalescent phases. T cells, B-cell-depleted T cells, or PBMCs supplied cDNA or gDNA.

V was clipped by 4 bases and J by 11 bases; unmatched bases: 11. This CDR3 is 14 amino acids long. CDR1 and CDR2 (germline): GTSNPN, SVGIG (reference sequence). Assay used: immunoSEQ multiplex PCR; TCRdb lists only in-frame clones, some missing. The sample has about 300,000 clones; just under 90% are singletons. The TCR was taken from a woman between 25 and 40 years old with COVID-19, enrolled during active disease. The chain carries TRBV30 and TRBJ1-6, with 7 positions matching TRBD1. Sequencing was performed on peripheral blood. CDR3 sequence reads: CAWTKGDRVAPLHF. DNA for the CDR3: TGTGCCTGGACGAAAGGCGACAGGGTTGCACCCCTCCACTTT.